This T cell receptor (beta chain) emerged from a study of shared clonotypes between healthy human individuals. Sequencing was at deep level. The material for each subset, its genomic DNA, was split evenly across several immunoSEQ plates. Using immunoSEQ multiplex PCR, the repertoire was profiled, and TCRdb retains in-frame clones only, with some absent. The table includes millions of clones, about 95% detected once. Comments on this clone: Its antigen is unidentified. The sample has other DNA sequences that encode this CDR3 too.

Trimming removed 0 bases from V and 7 bases from J; junction bases left unmatched: 3. CDR1 and CDR2 from the germline V gene are SGDLS and YYNGEE. The CDR3 totals 13 residues. Study results and limitations: Among a few donors, roughly 5.5% of naive CD4 clonotypes were found in common.

Only CD45RO-negative cells positively selected for CCR7 counted as naive CD8 cells, so terminally differentiated effector memory CD45RA+ cells were excluded. Only Caucasian adults living in Nashville, Tennessee made up the donor group. The rearrangement joins TRBV9 to TRBJ1-2; 7 bases agree with TRBD1. Sequencing was carried out using naive CD8+ T cells sorted from blood. This TCR derives from a man between 18 and 35 years old in good health. CDR3 amino acids: CASSVGQGGGYTF. DNA for the CDR3: TGTGCCAGCAGCGTAGGGCAGGGGGGTGGCTACACCTTC.